Listed below are T cell receptor beta chains from one sample, sequenced in a study of cytomegalovirus exposure and HLA in healthy donors. TCRdb's copy holds only in-frame clones and misses some; the assay was immunoSEQ multiplex PCR. The sample shows 140,000 to 150,000 clones, approximately 9% of them seen only once. Specimen: PBMCs. The origin of the receptors is a male donor in good health and CMV-seronegative. Both conserved end residues are part of each CDR3. A D gene is named only where the DNA matches it firmly. Clone size is shown for a subset of rows, as once, few, many or a class of expanded clone.

clone_size cdr3_length j_call d_call v_call cdr3_nt cdr3_aa
NA 17 TRBJ1-5 NA TRBV7-2 TGTGCCAGCAGCTTAGGGCCCGCAGGGGCTCTGGGACAGCCCCAGCATTTT CASSLGPAGALGQPQHF
NA 15 TRBJ2-7 TRBD2 TRBV7-2 TGTGCCAGCAGCTCGGGACTAGCGGGATCCTACGAGCAGTACTTC CASSSGLAGSYEQYF
NA 17 TRBJ1-5 TRBD1 TRBV6-4 TGTGCCAGTATTAGACAGGGGGGGGACCCTAGCAATCAGCCCCAGCATTTT CASIRQGGDPSNQPQHF
NA 16 TRBJ2-1 NA TRBV5-1 TGCGCCAGCAGCTCACAGGGATCCAGCTCCTACAATGAGCAGTTCTTC CASSSQGSSSYNEQFF
few 17 TRBJ2-5 TRBD2 TRBV29-1 TGCAGCCTAGAACGCGGGACTAGCGGGGGCTCCCAAGAGACCCAGTACTTC CSLERGTSGGSQETQYF
NA 15 TRBJ1-5 NA TRBV6-5 TGTGCCAGCAGCTACGACAGTAATAGCAATCAGCCCCAGCATTTT CASSYDSNSNQPQHF
NA 15 TRBJ2-1 TRBD2 TRBV6-4 TGTGCCAGCAGTGACGGGGCGGGAGGTCTTCGGGAGCAGTTCTTC CASSDGAGGLREQFF
few 19 TRBJ2-5 TRBD2 TRBV4-1 TGCGCCAGCAGCCCCAGACTAGCGGGATCTGAATCGGACCAAGAGACCCAGTACTTC CASSPRLAGSESDQETQYF
few 14 TRBJ2-7 TRBD1 TRBV29-1 TGCAGCGTTGCTGCCCGGACAGGGTTCTACGAGCAGTACTTC CSVAARTGFYEQYF
NA 15 TRBJ2-3 NA TRBV28 TGTGCCAGCAGCTCCTGGACAATCAGAACAGATACGCAGTATTTT CASSSWTIRTDTQYF
few 16 TRBJ1-1 TRBD1 TRBV4-1 TGCGCCAGCAGCCAGAGAACAGGGGGCTGGAACACTGAAGCTTTCTTT CASSQRTGGWNTEAFF
few 13 TRBJ1-2 NA TRBV7-8 TGTGCCAGCAGCCGGGGGGCACCTTATGGCTACACCTTC CASSRGAPYGYTF
few 16 TRBJ1-2 NA TRBV9 TGTGCCAGCAGCGTAGAAGGTCGGGGGGCTAACTATGGCTACACCTTC CASSVEGRGANYGYTF
few 16 TRBJ2-1 NA TRBV10-3 TGTGCCATCACGACGGAACGCTCTAGCTCCTACAATGAGCAGTTCTTC CAITTERSSSYNEQFF
NA 15 TRBJ2-7 NA TRBV13 TGTGCCAGCAGCTCAGGGCGGGGGCTAGCCCACGAGCAGTACTTC CASSSGRGLAHEQYF
few 16 TRBJ1-5 TRBD1 TRBV28 TGTGCCAGCAGAGGACAGGGGAAATATAGCAATCAGCCCCAGCATTTT CASRGQGKYSNQPQHF
NA 16 TRBJ1-6 TRBD1 TRBV28 TGTGCCAGCAGTTTCCAATCGGGACAGGTTAATTCACCCCTCCACTTT CASSFQSGQVNSPLHF
NA 14 TRBJ1-2 NA TRBV4-3 TGCGCCAGCAGCCAAGGGGAGGGGACCGGCGGCTACACCTTC CASSQGEGTGGYTF
few 15 TRBJ2-1 NA TRBV5-1 TGCGCCAGCAGCTTGGTCGGAGAGAAAGAGAATGAGCAGTTCTTC CASSLVGEKENEQFF
NA 17 TRBJ2-3 NA TRBV28 TGTGCCAGCAGCCCCTGGGGGCCCCAACTCAACACAGATACGCAGTATTTT CASSPWGPQLNTDTQYF
few 11 TRBJ2-1 NA TRBV5-1 TGCGCCAGCAGCTTGGGACTAGAGCAGTTCTTC CASSLGLEQFF
NA 15 TRBJ2-1 TRBD1 TRBV28 TGTGCCAGCAGTTCGAAACGACAGGGGGGGAATGAGCAGTTCTTC CASSSKRQGGNEQFF
few 14 TRBJ2-7 NA TRBV28 TGTGCTACTTCACCCTCGACAGTAGCCTACGAGCAGTACTTC CATSPSTVAYEQYF
NA 13 TRBJ1-2 TRBD1 TRBV5-4 TGTGCCAGCAGCTTGGACAGGGGATATGGCTACACCTTC CASSLDRGYGYTF
few 14 TRBJ2-1 NA TRBV9 TGTGCCAGCAGACCGCTCAGCTCCTACAATGAGCAGTTCTTC CASRPLSSYNEQFF
few 17 TRBJ2-1 NA TRBV28 TGTGCCAGCAGTCCTAGGTCCGGGTCCCTCTCCTACAATGAGCAGTTCTTC CASSPRSGSLSYNEQFF
NA 12 TRBJ2-7 NA TRBV2 TGTGCCAGCCGAGGGCCTTTCTACGAGCAGTACTTC CASRGPFYEQYF
few 14 TRBJ1-2 NA TRBV9 TGTGCCAGCAGCGTAGGTCCAGGGAACTATGGCTACACCTTC CASSVGPGNYGYTF
NA 15 TRBJ1-1 NA TRBV4-1 TGCGCCAGCAGCCAAGGACAGATTATGAACACTGAAGCTTTCTTT CASSQGQIMNTEAFF
NA 15 TRBJ2-7 TRBD1 TRBV6-5 TGTGCCAGCAGTTCCGACAGGGGGCCCCCTTACGAGCAGTACTTC CASSSDRGPPYEQYF
few 14 TRBJ2-1 TRBD2 TRBV5-1 TGCGCCAGCAGCGAAGGGACTAGCTACAATGAGCAGTTCTTC CASSEGTSYNEQFF
few 11 TRBJ2-5 NA TRBV9 TGTGCCAGCAGCGCCGAAGAGACCCAGTACTTC CASSAEETQYF
few 13 TRBJ2-3 NA TRBV29-1 TGCAGCGCCCCGACAGGTTTTTCAGATACGCAGTATTTT CSAPTGFSDTQYF
NA 16 TRBJ1-2 NA TRBV28 TGTGCCAGCAGTTTCTACAGGGCCCACCCGGGCTATGGCTACACCTTC CASSFYRAHPGYGYTF
few 15 TRBJ1-3 NA TRBV6-1 TGTGCCAGCAGTGAAGCTGGAATCGGAGGGAACACCATATATTTT CASSEAGIGGNTIYF
few 14 TRBJ1-2 NA TRBV25-1 TGTGCCAGCAGTGAACCCCCAGGGTTAAACGGCTACACCTTC CASSEPPGLNGYTF
few 15 TRBJ1-5 TRBD1 TRBV28 TGTGCCAGCTCCCCCAGGACAGGGATGAATCAGCCCCAGCATTTT CASSPRTGMNQPQHF